This T cell receptor beta chain derives from a study of CD8+ T cells in alopecia areata. The sample's treatment: oral pan-JAK inhibitor, 5-10 mg twice daily. The CDR3 consists of 14 residues. V shed 8 bases and J 8 bases; nucleotides not matched to a gene: 9. Germline CDR1 and CDR2: MNHEY and SMNVEV (reference sequence). Sequencing templates came from extracted RNA that was reverse transcribed into cDNA. Repertoires were generated with immunoSEQ multiplex PCR, while TCRdb's copy carries only in-frame clones and drops some. The data contain more than 110,000 clones, roughly four fifths of them singletons.

The source material was CD8+ T cells sorted from blood, sampled at week 4, from a patient treated with tofacitinib. The V gene is TRBV27, the J gene TRBJ1-2; 12 bases are a match to TRBD1. This sequence originates from a human donor with alopecia areata. This CDR3 reads CASARGQGAAGYTF. The CDR3 DNA reads as TGTGCCAGCGCTAGGGGACAGGGGGCGGCAGGCTACACCTTC.